One sample yielded the 22 T cell receptor beta chains listed below, sequenced in a study of T cell changes during pregnancy in multiple sclerosis. The repertoire was sequenced with immunoSEQ multiplex PCR; TCRdb's copy has only in-frame clones and lacks some. Of approximately 47,000 clones listed, roughly 89% are singletons. The material sequenced was peripheral blood, taken in the first trimester of pregnancy. The source of these receptors is a female donor with multiple sclerosis, enrolled in a pregnancy study.

The rearrangement uses TRBV27 and TRBJ1-1; unclear D gene. The length of the CDR3 is 13 residues. CDR1 is MNHEY and CDR2 is SMNVEV in the germline V gene (reference sequence). With 3 bases removed from V and 1 base from J, the gap between germline ends came to 6 bases. This chain's CDR3 is CASSFFGNTEAFF. The DNA of the CDR3 is TGTGCCAGCAGTTTTTTCGGGAACACTGAAGCTTTCTTT.

The chain recombines TRBV6-6 with TRBJ2-1; TRBD1 aligns across 8 bases. CDR1 and CDR2 from the germline V gene are MNHNY and SVGAGI (reference sequence). The V segment lost 1 base and the J segment 5 bases; nucleotides outside the gene matches: 4. The CDR3 is 15 amino acids. DNA of the CDR3: TGTGCCAGCAGTTACTTCGGACAGGGCCACAATGAGCAGTTCTTC. Its protein is CASSYFGQGHNEQFF.

The chain employs TRBV18 and TRBJ2-5; 12 positions match TRBD2. The junction had 12 bases not matched to a gene; V was cut back by 3 bases and J by 4 bases. Germline CDR1 and CDR2: KGHSH and LQKENI. This CDR3 is 18 amino acids long. CDR3 amino acids: CASSPRLAGEVGRETQYF. CDR3 DNA sequence: TGTGCCAGCTCACCCCGACTAGCGGGGGAGGTCGGGCGAGAGACCCAGTACTTC.

Concerning this clone itself: The identical CDR3 is also encoded by other nucleotide sequences in the sample. The chain employs TRBV5-1 and TRBJ2-2; D is uncertain. In germline, CDR1 is SGHRS, CDR2 YFSETQ. V was pared by 0 bases and J by 1 base, with 7 bases between. The CDR3 extends over 15 amino acids. In DNA form, the CDR3 reads TGCGCCAGCAGCTTGGGTAGTCTGAACACCGGGGAGCTGTTTTTT. Encoded protein: CASSLGSLNTGELFF.

This chain uses TRBV4-1 with TRBJ2-2; TRBD1 agrees at 10 bases. The V and J ends lost 5 bases and 1 base, in that order; junction bases with no gene match: 7. Germline V gene lookup returns CDR1 MGHRA and CDR2 YSYEKL. The CDR3 is made up of 17 amino acids. The CDR3 protein is CASSSGDRGLNTGELFF. CDR3 in DNA: TGCGCCAGCAGCTCCGGGGACAGGGGCCTGAACACCGGGGAGCTGTTTTTT.

CDR3 amino acids: CASSELRTRGSYEQYF. For the CDR3, the DNA is TGTGCCAGCAGTGAGTTAAGGACAAGGGGCTCCTACGAGCAGTACTTC. The chain combines TRBV6-1 with TRBJ2-7; maybe TRBD1 (5 bases). Trimming removed 3 bases from V and 0 bases from J, with 15 bases in between. This CDR3 spans 16 amino acids. CDR1 is MNHNS and CDR2 is SASEGT in the germline V gene.

This clone was counted a single time. The rearrangement links TRBV5-1 to TRBJ2-3, with D maybe TRBD1 (6 bases). Germline V gives CDR1 SGHRS, CDR2 YFSETQ. V was trimmed by 0 bases and J by 6 bases, leaving 11 bases between them. The CDR3 totals 14 residues. The CDR3 sequence: CASSLAQGRDTQYF. In nucleotides, the CDR3 is TGCGCCAGCAGCTTGGCGCAGGGGCGGGATACGCAGTATTTT.

The genes are TRBV11-2 and TRBJ2-1, with D maybe TRBD1 (5 bases). Germline loops: CDR1 SGHAT, CDR2 FQNNGV. This CDR3 has 13 amino acids. Deletions cut 4 bases from V and 6 bases from J, with 10 bases between. CDR3: CASSWRQLNEQFF. The CDR3 DNA is TGTGCCAGCAGCTGGAGACAGCTCAATGAGCAGTTCTTC.

This chain uses TRBV27 with TRBJ2-1; no clear D. Germline CDR1 reads MNHEY; CDR2 reads SMNVEV (reference sequence). There are 14 residues in the CDR3. V shed 7 bases and J shed 8 bases, with 18 bases lying between them. The CDR3 sequence: CASTMQASWDEQFF. In nucleotides, the CDR3 is TGTGCCAGCACTATGCAGGCCAGTTGGGATGAGCAGTTCTTC.

The chain employs TRBV19 and TRBJ1-6, with unresolved D. The V end lost 4 bases, the J end lost 2 bases, and 3 bases lay between the germline ends. The CDR3 loop spans 13 amino acids. Germline V gene lookup returns CDR1 LNHDA and CDR2 SQIVND (reference sequence). DNA for the CDR3: TGTGCCAGTAGTACAACCTATAATTCACCCCTCCACTTT. Protein: CASSTTYNSPLHF.

This chain connects TRBV19 to TRBJ1-1, with 7 bases matching TRBD1. Germline V gives CDR1 LNHDA, CDR2 SQIVND (reference sequence). V trimming: 5 bases; J trimming: 3 bases; junction bases outside the gene matches: 12. The length of the CDR3 is 16 residues. The CDR3: CASSPWDSWGYTEAFF. The CDR3 nucleotides read TGTGCCAGTAGTCCCTGGGACAGCTGGGGGTACACTGAAGCTTTCTTT.

The chain carries TRBV5-1 and TRBJ1-6; no clear D gene. The V gene lost 0 bases and the J gene lost 3 bases, with 7 bases spanning the gap. CDR1 and CDR2 from the germline V gene are SGHRS and YFSETQ. The CDR3 has 15 residues. Here the CDR3 DNA reads TGCGCCAGCAGCTTGGGGCAGATCTATAATTCACCCCTCCACTTT. Protein sequence: CASSLGQIYNSPLHF.

The CDR3 nucleotides read TGTGCCAGCAGGGTCCAGGGGCGAGCCTACGAGCAGTACTTC. Its translation is CASRVQGRAYEQYF. The gene calls are TRBV6-5 and TRBJ2-7; TRBD1 might be the D (6 bases). CDR3 length: 14 residues. V was shortened by 6 bases and J by 2 bases, with 14 bases between the two germline ends. From germline, CDR1 is MNHEY and CDR2 SVGAGI.

This rearrangement joins TRBV7-8 to TRBJ2-2; weak D call: TRBD1 (6 bases). The CDR3 has 14 residues. Germline V gene data show CDR1 as SGHVS and CDR2 as FQNEAQ. V dropped 2 bases and J dropped 4 bases, with 8 bases sitting between them. CDR3 DNA sequence: TGTGCCAGCAGCTTAATCAGGGGCACCGGGGAGCTGTTTTTT. This codes for CASSLIRGTGELFF.

The chain has TRBV9 and TRBJ2-7, with 8 positions matching TRBD2. Unmatched junction bases numbered 3, after V lost 2 bases and J lost 5 bases. The CDR3 runs 13 residues. Germline V gene data show CDR1 as SGDLS and CDR2 as YYNGEE. The CDR3 protein is CASSVGTRDEQYF. In nucleotides, the CDR3 is TGTGCCAGCAGCGTCGGGACTAGGGACGAGCAGTACTTC.

CDR3 coding DNA: TGTGCCTGGAGTAGCAGGGTCCCTGGCTACACCTTC. Amino acids: CAWSSRVPGYTF. The chain uses TRBV30 and TRBJ1-2, with a tentative D call TRBD1 (5 bases). The CDR3 runs to 12 residues. V was pared by 2 bases and J by 7 bases, with 11 bases between. The germline V gene encodes CDR1 GTSNPN and CDR2 SVGIG (reference sequence).

The V call is TRBV5-1, the J call TRBJ1-2; maybe TRBD1 (5 bases). Deletions cut 3 bases from V and 7 bases from J, with 10 bases between. This CDR3 has 12 residues. The germline V gene has CDR1 SGHRS and CDR2 YFSETQ. CDR3 protein: CASSSRAAGYTF. The CDR3 DNA is TGCGCCAGCAGCTCCAGGGCCGCTGGCTACACCTTC.

The CDR3, as DNA: TGCAGCGTCCGGTCCTCCCTCACAGGGACAGGGATTTACTATGGCTACACCTTC. This encodes CSVRSSLTGTGIYYGYTF. This chain uses TRBV29-1 with TRBJ1-2, with 9 bases matching TRBD1. The V gene's germline CDR1 is SQVTM and CDR2 ANQGSEA. V shed 6 bases and J 3 bases; nucleotides not matched to a gene: 20. The CDR3 consists of 18 residues.

This chain connects TRBV27 to TRBJ1-5; 9 nucleotides agree with TRBD1. Germline V gene sequence: CDR1 MNHEY, CDR2 SMNVEV (reference sequence). The CDR3 sequence is 15 residues long. J was trimmed by 2 bases and V by 5 bases; bases with no gene match: 4. CDR3 coding DNA: TGTGCCAGCAGTCCATGGGACAGGGGCAATCAGCCCCAGCATTTT. Protein product: CASSPWDRGNQPQHF.

The genes are TRBV29-1 and TRBJ2-5; the match to TRBD2 covers 14 bases. This CDR3 has 15 residues. Per the germline V gene, CDR1 is SQVTM and CDR2 is ANQGSEA. V trimming: 6 bases; J trimming: 4 bases; junction bases outside the gene matches: 7. The CDR3 DNA sequence: TGCAGCGTGCCGACTAGCGGGGGGGCCGGAGAGACCCAGTACTTC. This encodes CSVPTSGGAGETQYF.

The chain recombines TRBV7-9 with TRBJ2-1; 9 bases align to TRBD2. The CDR3 contains 14 residues. Germline V gene data show CDR1 as SEHNR and CDR2 as FQNEAQ (reference sequence). V lost 3 bases and J lost 9; bases outside the gene matches: 6. The CDR3 spells CASSFIAGVVEQFF. The CDR3, as DNA: TGTGCCAGCAGCTTCATAGCGGGGGTTGTTGAGCAGTTCTTC.

The chain uses TRBV18 and TRBJ1-4, with D tentatively TRBD1 (5 bases). The CDR3 has 12 amino acids. V lost 4 bases to trimming and J lost 6 bases, with 6 bases between them. The germline CDR1 and CDR2 sequences are KGHSH and LQKENI. For the CDR3, the DNA is TGTGCCAGCTCACGGGGGGATGAAAAACTGTTTTTT. It is translated as CASSRGDEKLFF.